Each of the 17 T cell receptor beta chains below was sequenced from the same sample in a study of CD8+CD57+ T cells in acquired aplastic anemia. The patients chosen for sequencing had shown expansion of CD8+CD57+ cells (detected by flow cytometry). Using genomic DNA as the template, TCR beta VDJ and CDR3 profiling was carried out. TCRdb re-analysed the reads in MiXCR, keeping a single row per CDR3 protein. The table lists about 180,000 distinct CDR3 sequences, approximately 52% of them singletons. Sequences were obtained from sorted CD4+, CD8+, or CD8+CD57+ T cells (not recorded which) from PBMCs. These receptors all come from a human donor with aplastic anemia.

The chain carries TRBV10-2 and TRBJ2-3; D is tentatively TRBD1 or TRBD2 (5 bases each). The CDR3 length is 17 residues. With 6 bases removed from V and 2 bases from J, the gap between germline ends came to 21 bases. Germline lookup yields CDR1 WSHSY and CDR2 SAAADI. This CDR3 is CASRKRDRGPLTDTQYF. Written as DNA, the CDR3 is TGCGCCAGCAGGAAGAGGGACCGCGGTCCTCTCACAGATACGCAGTATTTT.

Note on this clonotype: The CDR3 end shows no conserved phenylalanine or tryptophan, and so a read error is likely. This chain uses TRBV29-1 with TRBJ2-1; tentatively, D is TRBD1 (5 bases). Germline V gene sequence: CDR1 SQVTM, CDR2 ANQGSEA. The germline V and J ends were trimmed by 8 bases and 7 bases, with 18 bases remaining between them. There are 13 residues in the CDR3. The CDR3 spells CSLMMGPGNEQFL. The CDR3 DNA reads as TGCAGCCTCATGATGGGGCCAGGGAATGAGCAGTTCCTC.

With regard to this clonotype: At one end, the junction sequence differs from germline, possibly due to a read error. The DNA of the CDR3 is TGTGCCAGTAGTATTTACCCGGCCAGGGTGAACGCCGGGGAGCTGTTTTTT. Translating gives CASSIYPARVNAGELFF. The chain carries TRBV19 and TRBJ2-2, with D possibly matching TRBD1 (5 bases). Germline lookup yields CDR1 LNHDA and CDR2 SQIVND (reference sequence). The CDR3 length is 17 residues.

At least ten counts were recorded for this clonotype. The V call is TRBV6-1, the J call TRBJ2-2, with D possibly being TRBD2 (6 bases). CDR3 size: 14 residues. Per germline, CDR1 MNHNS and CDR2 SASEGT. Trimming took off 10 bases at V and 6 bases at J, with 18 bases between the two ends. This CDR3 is CAIPSDWGAGELFF. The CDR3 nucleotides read TGTGCCATCCCCAGCGATTGGGGGGCCGGGGAGCTGTTTTTT.

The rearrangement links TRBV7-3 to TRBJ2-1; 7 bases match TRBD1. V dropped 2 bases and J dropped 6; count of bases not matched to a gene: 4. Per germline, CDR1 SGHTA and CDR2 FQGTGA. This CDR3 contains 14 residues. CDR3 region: CASSLGDRVNEQFF. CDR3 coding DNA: TGTGCCAGCAGCTTAGGTGACAGGGTCAATGAGCAGTTCTTC.

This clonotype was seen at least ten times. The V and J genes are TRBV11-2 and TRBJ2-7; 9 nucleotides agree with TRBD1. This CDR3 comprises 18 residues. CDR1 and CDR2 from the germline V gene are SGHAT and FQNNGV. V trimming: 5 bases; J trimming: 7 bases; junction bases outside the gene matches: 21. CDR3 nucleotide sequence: TGTGCCAGCAGCCCCACGACAGGGGGACTCACCTCCTACGCGGAGCAGTACTTC. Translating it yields CASSPTTGGLTSYAEQYF. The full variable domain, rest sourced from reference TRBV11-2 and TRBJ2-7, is EAGVAQSPRYKIIEKRQSVAFWCNPISGHATLYWYQQILGQGPKLLIQFQNNGVVDDSQLPKDRFSAERLKGVDSTLKIQPAKLEDSAVYLCASSPTTGGLTSYAEQYFGPGTRLTVT.

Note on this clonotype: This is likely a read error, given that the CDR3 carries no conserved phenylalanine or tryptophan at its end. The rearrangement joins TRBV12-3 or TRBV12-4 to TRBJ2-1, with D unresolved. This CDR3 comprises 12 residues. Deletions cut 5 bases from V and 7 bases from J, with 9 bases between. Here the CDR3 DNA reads TGTGCCAGCAGTCCCCTTAGGAATGAGCAGTTCTTA. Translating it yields CASSPLRNEQFL.

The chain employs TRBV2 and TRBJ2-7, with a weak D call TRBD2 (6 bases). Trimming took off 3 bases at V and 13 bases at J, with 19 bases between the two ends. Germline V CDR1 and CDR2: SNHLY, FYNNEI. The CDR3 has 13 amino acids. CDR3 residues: CASSDEREDPYYF. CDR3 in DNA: TGTGCCAGCAGTGACGAGAGGGAGGACCCATATTACTTC.

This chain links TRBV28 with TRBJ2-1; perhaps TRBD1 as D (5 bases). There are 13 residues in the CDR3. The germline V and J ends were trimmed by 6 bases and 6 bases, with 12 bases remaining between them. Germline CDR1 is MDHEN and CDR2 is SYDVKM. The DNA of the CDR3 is TGTGCCAGCAGGACGGACACCCCCAATGAGCAGTTCTTC. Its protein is CASRTDTPNEQFF.

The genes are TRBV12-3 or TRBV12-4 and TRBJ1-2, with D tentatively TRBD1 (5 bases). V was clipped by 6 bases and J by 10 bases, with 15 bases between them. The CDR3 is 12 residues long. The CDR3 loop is CASSILIGTYTF. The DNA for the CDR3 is TGTGCCAGCAGCATCTTGATCGGGACCTACACCTTC.

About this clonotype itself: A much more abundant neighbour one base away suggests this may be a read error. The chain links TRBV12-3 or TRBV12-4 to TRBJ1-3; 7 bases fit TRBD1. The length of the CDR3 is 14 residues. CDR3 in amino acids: CVSSRAGTENTIYF. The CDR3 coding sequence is TGTGTCAGCAGCCGAGCCGGGACAGAAAACACCATATATTTT.

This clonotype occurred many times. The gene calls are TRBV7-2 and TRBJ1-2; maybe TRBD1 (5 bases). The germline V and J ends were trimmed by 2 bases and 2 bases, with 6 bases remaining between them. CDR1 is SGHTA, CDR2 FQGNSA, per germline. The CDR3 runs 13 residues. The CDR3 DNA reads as TGTGCCAGCAGCTTACGGGGGAACTATGGCTACACCTTC. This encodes CASSLRGNYGYTF.

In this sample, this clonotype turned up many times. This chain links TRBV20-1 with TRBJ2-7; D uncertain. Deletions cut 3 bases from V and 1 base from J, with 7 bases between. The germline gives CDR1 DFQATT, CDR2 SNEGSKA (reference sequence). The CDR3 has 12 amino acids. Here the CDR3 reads CSASQLSYEQYF. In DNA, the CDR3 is TGCAGTGCTAGCCAGTTGTCCTACGAGCAGTACTTC.

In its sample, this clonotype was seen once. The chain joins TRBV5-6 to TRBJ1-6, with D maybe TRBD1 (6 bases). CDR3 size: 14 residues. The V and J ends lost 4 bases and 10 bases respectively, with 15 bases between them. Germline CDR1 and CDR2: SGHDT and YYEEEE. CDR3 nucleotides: TGTGCCAGCAGCCAAGAGGGGGGACGCTCACCCCTCCACTTT. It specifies CASSQEGGRSPLHF.

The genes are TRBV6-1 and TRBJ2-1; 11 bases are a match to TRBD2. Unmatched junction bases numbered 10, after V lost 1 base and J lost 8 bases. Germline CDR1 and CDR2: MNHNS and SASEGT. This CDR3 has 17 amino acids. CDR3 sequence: CASSEGARLAGSDEQFF. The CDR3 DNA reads TGTGCCAGCAGTGAAGGGGCGCGACTAGCGGGATCTGATGAGCAGTTCTTC.

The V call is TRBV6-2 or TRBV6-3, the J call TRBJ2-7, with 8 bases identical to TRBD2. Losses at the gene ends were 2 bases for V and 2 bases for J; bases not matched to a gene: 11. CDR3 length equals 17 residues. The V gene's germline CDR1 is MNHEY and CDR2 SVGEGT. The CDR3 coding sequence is TGTGCCAGCAGTTACCCCTCGGCGGGGGGCTACCCCTACGAGCAGTACTTC. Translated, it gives CASSYPSAGGYPYEQYF.

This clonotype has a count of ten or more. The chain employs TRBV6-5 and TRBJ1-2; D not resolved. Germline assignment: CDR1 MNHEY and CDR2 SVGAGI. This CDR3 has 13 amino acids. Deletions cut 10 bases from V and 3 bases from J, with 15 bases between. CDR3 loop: CATGPSTDYGYTF. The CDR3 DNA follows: TGTGCCACCGGCCCCTCAACAGACTATGGCTACACCTTC.